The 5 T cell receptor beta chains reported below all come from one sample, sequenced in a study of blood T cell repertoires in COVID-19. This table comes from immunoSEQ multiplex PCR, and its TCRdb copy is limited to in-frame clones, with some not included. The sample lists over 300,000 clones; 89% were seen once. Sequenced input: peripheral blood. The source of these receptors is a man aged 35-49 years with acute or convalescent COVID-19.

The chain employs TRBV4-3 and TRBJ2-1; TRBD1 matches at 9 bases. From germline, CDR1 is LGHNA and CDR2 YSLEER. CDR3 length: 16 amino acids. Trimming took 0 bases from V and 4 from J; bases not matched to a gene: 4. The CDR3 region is CASSQDGDRAYNEQFF. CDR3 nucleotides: TGCGCCAGCAGCCAAGACGGGGACAGGGCTTACAATGAGCAGTTCTTC.

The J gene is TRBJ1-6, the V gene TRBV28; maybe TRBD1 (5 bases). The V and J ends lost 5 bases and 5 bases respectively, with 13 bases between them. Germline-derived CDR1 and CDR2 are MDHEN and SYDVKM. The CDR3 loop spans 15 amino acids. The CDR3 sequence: CASSLGGGNNSPLHF. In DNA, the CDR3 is TGTGCCAGCAGTCTGGGGGGGGGAAATAATTCACCCCTCCACTTT.

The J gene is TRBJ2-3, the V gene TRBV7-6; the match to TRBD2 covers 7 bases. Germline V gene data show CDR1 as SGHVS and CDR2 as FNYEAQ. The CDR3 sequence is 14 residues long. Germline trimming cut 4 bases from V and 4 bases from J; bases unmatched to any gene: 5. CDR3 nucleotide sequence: TGTGCCAGCAGCTGGGGTAGCGGGTCAGATACGCAGTATTTT. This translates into CASSWGSGSDTQYF.

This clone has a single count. This chain's CDR3 is CASSEASDRGWGYTF. The CDR3 DNA is TGTGCCAGCAGTGAAGCGAGTGACAGGGGTTGGGGCTACACCTTC. The chain is built from TRBV6-1 and TRBJ1-2; 8 bases align to TRBD1. V was pared by 0 bases and J by 8 bases, with 8 bases of the junction left unmatched. The germline V gene encodes CDR1 MNHNS and CDR2 SASEGT. The CDR3 has 15 residues.

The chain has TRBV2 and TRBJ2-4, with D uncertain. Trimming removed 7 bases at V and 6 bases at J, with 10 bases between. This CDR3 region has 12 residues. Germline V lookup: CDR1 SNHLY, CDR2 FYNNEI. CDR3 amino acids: CASKIVRNIQYF. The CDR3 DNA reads TGTGCCAGCAAGATAGTCCGAAACATTCAGTACTTC.